Following are 14 T cell receptor beta chains from one sample sequenced in a study of T cells in Graves' hyperthyroidism and ophthalmopathy. Amplified TCR beta CDR3 regions came from RNA transcripts. The HTBI set primed first-round TCR CDR3 RT-PCR. TCRdb redid the calling of the multiplex PCR reads with MiXCR, one entry per CDR3 protein. This repertoire shows hundreds of thousands of distinct CDR3 sequences, roughly 17% found once; its top ten account for around 4%. The sequenced sample was blood. The origin of the receptors is a woman aged 30 to 39 with Graves' hyperthyroidism.

This clonotype was counted ten times or more. J is TRBJ2-3 and V is TRBV13; D unclear. CDR1 is PRHDT, CDR2 FYEKMQ, per germline (reference sequence). Trimming took off 4 bases at V and 0 bases at J, with 14 bases between the two ends. The length of the CDR3 is 16 residues. The CDR3 sequence: CASSSAEVASTDTQYF. Written as DNA, the CDR3 is TGTGCCAGCAGCTCCGCTGAGGTGGCGAGCACAGATACGCAGTATTTT.

This rearrangement joins TRBV7-2 to TRBJ2-7; 10 bases align to TRBD2. The CDR3 is made up of 17 amino acids. V lost 5 bases, J lost 0 bases, and 10 bases stayed unmatched. The germline V gene has CDR1 SGHTA and CDR2 FQGNSA. The CDR3 coding sequence is TGTGCCAGCAGCCTGGTGGGACTAGCGCGAAACTCCTACGAGCAGTACTTC. Translated: CASSLVGLARNSYEQYF.

In regard to this clonotype: No conserved phenylalanine or tryptophan is present at the end of the CDR3, so a read error is the likely explanation. The chain links TRBV20-1 to TRBJ1-5; D possibly corresponds to TRBD1 (5 bases). This CDR3 has 15 amino acids. From germline, CDR1 is DFQATT and CDR2 SNEGSKA (reference sequence). V shed 3 bases and J shed 6 bases, with 18 bases lying between them. CDR3 coding DNA: TGCAGTGCTAGCTGGGGCGGACGAGGGGCTCAGCCCCAGCATCTT. Translation: CSASWGGRGAQPQHL.

J is TRBJ2-7 and V is TRBV28; D is uncertain. V lost 6 bases to trimming and J lost 1 base, with 10 bases between them. The germline V gene has CDR1 MDHEN and CDR2 SYDVKM. There are 13 residues in the CDR3. CDR3 in DNA: TGTGCCAGCAGCAGACGGGTTTCCTACGAGCAGTACTTC. As protein: CASSRRVSYEQYF.

The sample holds many counts of this clonotype. The J gene is TRBJ1-2, the V gene TRBV29-1; D gene ambiguous. Looked up from germline, CDR1 is SQVTM and CDR2 is ANQGSEA. The CDR3 loop spans 13 amino acids. Trimming pared 1 base from V and 2 bases from J, leaving 8 bases between. Here the CDR3 DNA reads TGCAGCGTTGAAGTCCTACAGAACTATGGCTACACCTTC. It yields the protein CSVEVLQNYGYTF.

The genes are TRBV28 and TRBJ2-3; 13 bases match TRBD2. V dropped 7 bases and J dropped 1; count of bases not matched to a gene: 14. Germline V gene sequence: CDR1 MDHEN, CDR2 SYDVKM. The CDR3 contains 19 residues. CDR3 amino acids: CASTPWTSGSIDGTDTQYF. The CDR3 DNA reads TGTGCCAGCACCCCGTGGACTAGCGGGAGTATTGACGGCACAGATACGCAGTATTTT.

This clonotype showed up many times. V gene TRBV27 combines with J gene TRBJ1-5, with D unclear. CDR1 and CDR2 (germline): MNHEY, SMNVEV (reference sequence). V was clipped by 3 bases and J by 4 bases, with 10 bases between them. The length of the CDR3 is 14 residues. CDR3 in amino acids: CASSFSGRNQPQHF. CDR3 coding DNA: TGTGCCAGCAGTTTTTCGGGTAGAAATCAGCCCCAGCATTTT.

This rearrangement joins TRBV7-2 to TRBJ2-7; D tentatively fits TRBD1 or TRBD2 (6 bases each). Between the trimmed V and J ends, which lost 3 bases and 0 bases, there was a span of 12 bases. This CDR3 has 15 residues. Germline V gene sequence: CDR1 SGHTA, CDR2 FQGNSA. CDR3 amino acids: CASSFGGTSSYEQYF. The CDR3 DNA reads as TGTGCCAGCAGCTTCGGAGGGACAAGCTCCTACGAGCAGTACTTC.

The chain is built from TRBV30 and TRBJ2-5; TRBD2 aligns across 12 bases. The CDR3 is 15 residues long. Germline lookup yields CDR1 GTSNPN and CDR2 SVGIG (reference sequence). V lost 0 bases, J lost 5 bases, and 4 bases stayed unmatched. CDR3 loop: CAWSVGLAGMETQYF. The CDR3 coding sequence is TGTGCCTGGAGTGTAGGACTAGCGGGAATGGAGACCCAGTACTTC.

Only a few counts were recorded for this clonotype. V gene TRBV12-3 or TRBV12-4 combines with J gene TRBJ2-2, with 10 bases identical to TRBD2. The length of the CDR3 is 18 residues. V dropped 6 bases and J dropped 6; count of bases not matched to a gene: 16. CDR3 protein: CASSDVASGGLKAGELFF. In DNA, the CDR3 is TGTGCCAGCAGCGATGTGGCTAGCGGGGGATTGAAGGCCGGGGAGCTGTTTTTT.

The rearrangement uses TRBV19 and TRBJ2-1; 11 bases fit TRBD2. CDR1 LNHDA and CDR2 SQIVND come from the germline V gene (reference sequence). CDR3 length: 17 amino acids. Trimming at V came to 3 bases and at J to 4 bases, leaving 8 bases not matched to a gene. The DNA of the CDR3 is TGTGCCAGTAGTATCGGGGTCACTAGCGGGAGTTACAATGAGCAGTTCTTC. It specifies CASSIGVTSGSYNEQFF.

This chain connects TRBV5-6 to TRBJ1-1; D is ambiguous. The germline V gene encodes CDR1 SGHDT and CDR2 YYEEEE. V was clipped by 0 bases and J by 4 bases, with 7 bases between them. The CDR3 sequence is 13 residues long. This CDR3 is CASSLGRLTEAFF. CDR3 nucleotides: TGTGCCAGCAGCTTGGGTCGGCTCACTGAAGCTTTCTTT.

Details on this clonotype: A much larger clone is a single base away; this may be a read error. The chain employs TRBV7-2 and TRBJ1-6; 7 bases agree with TRBD1. The CDR3 sequence is 15 residues long. V was clipped by 6 bases and J by 10 bases; unmatched bases: 12. The germline V gene has CDR1 SGHTA and CDR2 FQGNSA. CDR3 DNA sequence: TGTGCCAGCAGGGGAAGGTACAGGGACAGCTCACCCCTCCACTTT. Translated, it gives CASRGRYRDSSPLHF.

This clonotype was observed many times. The V gene is TRBV20-1, the J gene TRBJ2-7, with D hard to call. Germline V gene data show CDR1 as DFQATT and CDR2 as SNEGSKA (reference sequence). The CDR3 contains 15 residues. V was pared by 3 bases and J by 3 bases, with 18 bases between. The CDR3 here is CSARKWARLVYEQYF. CDR3 DNA sequence: TGCAGTGCTAGGAAATGGGCCAGATTGGTCTACGAGCAGTACTTC.